What follows is one T cell receptor (beta chain) and its context. The sample belongs to a study of T cells after yellow fever vaccination. One entry per CDR3 protein, called by TCRdb with MiXCR from the 5' RACE reads. This repertoire shows 200,000 to 250,000 distinct CDR3 sequences, roughly 7.2% found once; its top ten account for approximately 0.87%. The CDR3 runs 14 residues. Looked up from germline, CDR1 is MDHEN and CDR2 is SYDVKM. V lost 5 bases and J lost 4; bases outside the gene matches: 7. The sample here was CD4+ T cells sorted from PBMCs, taken 15 days after the yellow fever booster vaccination. V is TRBV28 and J is TRBJ2-7; 8 nucleotides align to TRBD1. The receptor was isolated from a man aged 25 to 45 who received the YFV17D yellow fever vaccine. The CDR3 reads CASSAPGGSYEQYF. DNA of the CDR3: TGTGCCAGCAGTGCCCCAGGGGGCTCGTACGAGCAGTACTTC. The full variable domain, in which reference TRBV28 and TRBJ2-7 provide the parts outside the CDR3, is DVKVTQSSRYLVKRTGEKVFLECVQDMDHENMFWYRQDPGLGLRLIYFSYDVKMKEKGDIPEGYSVSREKKERFSLILESASTNQTSMYLCASSAPGGSYEQYFGPGTRLTVT.